Presented here are 15 T cell receptor beta chains from one specimen sequenced in a study of molecular identifiers for immune sequencing clone quantification. TCRdb processed the PCR reads anew with MiXCR; each CDR3 protein has one entry. The sample has about 500,000 distinct CDR3 sequences, around a fifth seen once. The sequencing sample was made of naive CD8+ T cells from blood, with Jurkat cell RNA spiked in. The subset denotes: FACS-sorted CD8+CD4-CCR7+CD45RA+ naive T cells. These TCRs come from a human donor in good health. Some libraries in this study had Jurkat cell RNA spiked in.

As regards this clonotype: This is likely a read error, given that the CDR3 carries no conserved phenylalanine or tryptophan at its end. This sequence joins TRBV6-5 and TRBJ1-6; TRBD1 matches 7 bases. Germline V gives CDR1 MNHEY, CDR2 SVGAGI. Germline trimming cut 9 bases from V and 6 bases from J; bases unmatched to any gene: 5. The CDR3 sequence is 13 residues long. This CDR3 reads CASTDRSNSPLHL. In nucleotides, the CDR3 is TGTGCCAGTACGGACAGGAGTAATTCACCCCTCCACCTT.

For this clonotype: A read error is possible here, since a much larger clone lies one base away. CDR3 in DNA: TGCGCCAGCGGCCAAGATAACAGGCCCGTAACAGATACGCAGTATTTT. It codes for CASGQDNRPVTDTQYF. V is TRBV4-3 and J is TRBJ2-3; a possible D gene is TRBD1 (5 bases). Per germline, CDR1 LGHNA and CDR2 YSLEER. The CDR3 runs to 16 residues.

CDR3 coding DNA: TGTGCCAGCAGCTCCCCACTAGCTATAGTGGGCAATGAGCAGTTCTTC. The encoded protein is CASSSPLAIVGNEQFF. The chain has TRBV11-2 and TRBJ2-1, with a possible D match to TRBD2 (6 bases). This CDR3 is built from 16 residues. V was trimmed by 4 bases and J by 6 bases, leaving 19 bases between them. Germline loops: CDR1 SGHAT, CDR2 FQNNGV.

This chain joins TRBV6-2 or TRBV6-3 and TRBJ2-2; 10 nucleotides align to TRBD1. Germline V gene data show CDR1 as MNHEY and CDR2 as SVGEGT. There are 13 residues in the CDR3. V dropped 11 bases and J dropped 6; count of bases not matched to a gene: 6. As DNA, the CDR3 is TGTGCCGGGGGGACAGGGGAACCCGGGGAGCTGTTTTTT. It is translated as CAGGTGEPGELFF.

This clonotype showed up just a few times. The rearrangement uses TRBV6-6 and TRBJ2-7; tentative D call: TRBD1 (6 bases). The germline CDR1 and CDR2 sequences are MNHNY and SVGAGI (reference sequence). CDR3 size: 12 residues. Trimming cost V 6 bases and J 5 bases, with 11 bases left between them. In DNA form, the CDR3 reads TGTGCCAGCAGCCCGGACAGTCACGAGCAGTACTTC. Protein sequence: CASSPDSHEQYF.

This clonotype was counted ten times or more. The rearrangement links TRBV14 to TRBJ1-2; D may be TRBD1 (6 bases). The CDR3 has 14 residues. V was clipped by 5 bases and J by 0 bases, with 10 bases between them. The germline V gene encodes CDR1 SGHDN and CDR2 FVKESK. The CDR3 spells CASSSGTPNYGYTF. In nucleotides, the CDR3 is TGTGCCAGCAGCTCCGGGACACCTAACTATGGCTACACCTTC.

The rearrangement links TRBV4-1 to TRBJ1-5; D remains unclear. This CDR3 is built from 16 residues. Germline loops: CDR1 MGHRA, CDR2 YSYEKL. Trimming removed 1 base from V and 1 base from J, with 11 bases in between. In DNA, the CDR3 is TGCGCCAGCAGCCAAGCACTCACAGAGAGCAATCAGCCCCAGCATTTT. This sequence encodes CASSQALTESNQPQHF.

This clonotype was seen many times. The V call is TRBV2, the J call TRBJ2-3; 9 positions match TRBD2. The junction had 0 bases not matched to a gene; V was cut back by 1 base and J by 1 base. Looked up from germline, CDR1 is SNHLY and CDR2 is FYNNEI. CDR3 length equals 15 residues. The CDR3 sequence: CASSEGTSGTDTQYF. For the CDR3, the DNA is TGTGCCAGCAGTGAAGGGACTAGCGGCACAGATACGCAGTATTTT.

This clonotype was observed at least ten times. The genes are TRBV7-3 and TRBJ2-7, with 7 bases lining up with TRBD1. Unmatched junction bases numbered 18, after V lost 7 bases and J lost 0 bases. CDR3 length: 18 residues. Germline V CDR1 and CDR2: SGHTA, FQGTGA. The CDR3: CASTIHHSGTEDSYEQYF. DNA for the CDR3: TGTGCCAGCACCATCCACCACTCCGGGACAGAAGACTCCTACGAGCAGTACTTC. The full variable domain, in which reference TRBV7-3 and TRBJ2-7 provide the parts outside the CDR3, is GAGVSQTPSNKVTEKGKYVELRCDPISGHTALYWYRQSLGQGPEFLIYFQGTGAADDSGLPNDRFFAVRPEGSVSTLKIQRTERGDSAVYLCASTIHHSGTEDSYEQYFGPGTRLTVT.

This clonotype showed up just a few times. A much larger clonotype is one base distant, so this may be a read error. The chain links TRBV7-9 to TRBJ1-1, with D hard to call. CDR3 length equals 11 residues. Per germline, CDR1 SEHNR and CDR2 FQNEAQ (reference sequence). Here the CDR3 reads CAGRMNTEAFF. The CDR3 bases are TGTGCCGGCAGGATGAACACTGAAGCTTTCTTT. The full variable domain, in which reference TRBV7-9 and TRBJ1-1 provide the parts outside the CDR3, is DTGVSQNPRHKITKRGQNVTFRCDPISEHNRLYWYRQTLGQGPEFLTYFQNEAQLEKSRLLSDRFSAERPKGSFSTLEIQRTEQGDSAMYLCAGRMNTEAFFGQGTRLTVV.

This clonotype was detected ten times or more. This sequence joins TRBV2 and TRBJ2-7, with 8 bases aligning to TRBD1. Germline CDR1 is SNHLY and CDR2 is FYNNEI. CDR3 size: 14 residues. V dropped 1 base and J dropped 7; count of bases not matched to a gene: 6. DNA of the CDR3: TGTGCCAGCAGTGAAGGGCAGGGGGCTGGTGAGCAGTACTTC. Translating gives CASSEGQGAGEQYF.

V gene TRBV12-3 or TRBV12-4 combines with J gene TRBJ1-5; the match to TRBD1 covers 8 bases. Trimming cost V 5 bases and J 0 bases; bases outside gene matches: 6. The CDR3 extends over 16 amino acids. CDR3: CASSQGTGLSNQPQHF. The CDR3 DNA reads as TGTGCCAGCAGTCAAGGGACAGGACTTAGCAATCAGCCCCAGCATTTT.

This clonotype was counted between two and nine times. J is TRBJ1-1 and V is TRBV7-9; D is unclear. The CDR3 runs to 15 residues. CDR1 SEHNR and CDR2 FQNEAQ come from the germline V gene (reference sequence). Trimming shortened V by 5 bases and J by 4 bases, and 17 bases separated the two germline ends. The CDR3 protein is CASSVYGEGGTEAFF. CDR3 DNA: TGTGCCAGCAGCGTTTATGGGGAGGGAGGCACTGAAGCTTTCTTT.

V and J are TRBV9 and TRBJ2-4; 8 nucleotides line up with TRBD1. In germline, CDR1 is SGDLS, CDR2 YYNGEE. Losses at the gene ends were 4 bases for V and 5 bases for J; bases not matched to a gene: 5. This CDR3 is built from 14 residues. This CDR3 reads CASSTGTGENIQYF. The CDR3, as DNA: TGTGCCAGCAGCACGGGGACAGGAGAAAACATTCAGTACTTC.

This clonotype turned up a few times. The rearrangement uses TRBV28 and TRBJ2-2; 8 positions match TRBD1. The V segment lost 7 bases and the J segment 3 bases; nucleotides outside the gene matches: 4. This CDR3 is built from 14 residues. Germline CDR1 is MDHEN and CDR2 is SYDVKM. CDR3 in DNA: TGTGCCAGCAAGATACAGGGGGACACCGGGGAGCTGTTTTTT. Protein: CASKIQGDTGELFF.